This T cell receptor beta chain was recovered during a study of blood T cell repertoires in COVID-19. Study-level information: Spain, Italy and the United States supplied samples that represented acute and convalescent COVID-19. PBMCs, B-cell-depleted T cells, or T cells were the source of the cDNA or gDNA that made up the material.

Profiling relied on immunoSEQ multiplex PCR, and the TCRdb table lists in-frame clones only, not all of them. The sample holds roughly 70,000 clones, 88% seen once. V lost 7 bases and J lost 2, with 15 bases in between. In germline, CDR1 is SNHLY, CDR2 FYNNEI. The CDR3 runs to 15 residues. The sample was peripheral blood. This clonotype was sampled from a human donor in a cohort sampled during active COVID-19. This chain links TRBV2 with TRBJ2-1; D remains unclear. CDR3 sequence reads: CASNQVSPAYNEQFF. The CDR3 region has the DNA TGTGCCAGCAATCAGGTCTCTCCTGCCTACAATGAGCAGTTCTTC.